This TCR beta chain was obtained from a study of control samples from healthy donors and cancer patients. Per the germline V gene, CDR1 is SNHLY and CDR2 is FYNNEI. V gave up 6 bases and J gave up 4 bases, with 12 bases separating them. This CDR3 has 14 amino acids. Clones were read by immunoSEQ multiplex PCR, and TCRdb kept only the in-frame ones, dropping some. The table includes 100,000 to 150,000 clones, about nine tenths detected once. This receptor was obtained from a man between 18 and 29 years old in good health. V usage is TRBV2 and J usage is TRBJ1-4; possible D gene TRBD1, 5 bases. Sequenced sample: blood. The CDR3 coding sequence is TGTGCCAGCAGGCCGACAGAGTTTAATGAAAAACTGTTTTTT. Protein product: CASRPTEFNEKLFF. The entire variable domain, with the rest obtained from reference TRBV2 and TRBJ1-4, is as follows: EPEVTQTPSHQVTQMGQEVILRCVPISNHLYFYWYRQILGQKVEFLVSFYNNEISEKSEIFDDQFSVERPDGSNFTLKIRSTKLEDSAMYFCASRPTEFNEKLFFGSGTQLSVL.